Presented here are 30 T cell receptor beta chains from one specimen sequenced in a study of CD8+ T cells in alopecia areata. The treatment is: oral pan-JAK inhibitor, 5-10 mg twice daily. Isolated RNA was reverse transcribed into cDNA used as the sequencing template. TCRdb keeps only in-frame clones here, not all; method: immunoSEQ multiplex PCR. The repertoire holds 130,000 to 150,000 clones, with 75% to 85% as singletons. Sequenced material: CD8+ T cells sorted from blood, taken at week 4, from a patient treated with tofacitinib. Receptors originate from a human donor with alopecia areata.

The chain has TRBV19 and TRBJ2-5; 10 nucleotides align to TRBD2. The CDR3 has 14 amino acids. Germline CDR1 is LNHDA and CDR2 is SQIVND (reference sequence). J lost 5 bases, V lost 5 bases, and 5 bases had no gene match. This chain's CDR3 is CASSWTSGWETQYF. CDR3 DNA sequence: TGTGCCAGTAGTTGGACTAGCGGATGGGAGACCCAGTACTTC.

This chain connects TRBV10-3 to TRBJ2-5; 11 bases agree with TRBD2. The CDR3 is 17 amino acids. Germline CDR1 and CDR2: ENHRY and SYGVKD. The trim removed 6 bases at V and 1 base at J, leaving 10 bases unmatched. Here the CDR3 reads CAISDLSSGGTQETQYF. The CDR3 DNA reads as TGTGCCATCAGCGACCTGTCTAGCGGGGGGACCCAAGAGACCCAGTACTTC.

J is TRBJ2-7 and V is TRBV4-1; D is undetermined. Germline V gene lookup returns CDR1 MGHRA and CDR2 YSYEKL. V lost 0 bases to trimming and J lost 7 bases, with 10 bases between them. CDR3 length: 13 residues. CDR3 amino acids: CASSQELLREQYF. The CDR3 DNA is TGCGCCAGCAGCCAAGAACTGCTGCGGGAGCAGTACTTC.

The chain employs TRBV27 and TRBJ1-5; unclear D gene. The V end was cut by 4 bases, the J end by 1 base, with 8 bases between. Germline loops: CDR1 MNHEY, CDR2 SMNVEV (reference sequence). The CDR3 loop spans 14 amino acids. CDR3 DNA: TGTGCCAGCAGTTCGGGGAGGAGCAATCAGCCCCAGCATTTT. Its protein is CASSSGRSNQPQHF.

The V call is TRBV5-1, the J call TRBJ2-3; 9 nucleotides agree with TRBD2. CDR1 and CDR2 from the germline V gene are SGHRS and YFSETQ. The V gene end was trimmed by 1 base and the J gene end by 4 bases; junction bases not matched to a gene: 7. The CDR3 runs to 16 residues. Here the CDR3 DNA reads TGCGCCAGCAGCTTGATGCCTAGCGGGGAGTCAGATACGCAGTATTTT. It specifies CASSLMPSGESDTQYF.

This sequence joins TRBV2 and TRBJ2-7; no definite D call. The V gene's germline CDR1 is SNHLY and CDR2 FYNNEI. This CDR3 spans 11 amino acids. V dropped 7 bases and J dropped 3 bases, with 7 bases sitting between them. This CDR3 reads CASIISYEQYF. For the CDR3, the DNA is TGTGCCAGCATCATCAGCTACGAGCAGTACTTC.

The chain combines TRBV7-6 with TRBJ2-1, with 10 bases fitting TRBD2. Per germline, CDR1 SGHVS and CDR2 FNYEAQ. The CDR3 consists of 18 residues. Trimming took 2 bases from V and 2 from J; bases not matched to a gene: 9. This CDR3 is CASSLFGSGTSAYNEQFF. CDR3 coding DNA: TGTGCCAGCAGCTTATTCGGTTCCGGGACTAGCGCCTACAATGAGCAGTTCTTC.

The V and J genes are TRBV7-6 and TRBJ2-6; D remains unclear. This CDR3 is built from 14 residues. Deletions cut 4 bases from V and 0 bases from J, with 4 bases between. Germline CDR1 SGHVS, CDR2 FNYEAQ. The CDR3 sequence is CASSYGSGANVLTF. The CDR3 nucleotides are TGTGCCAGCAGCTACGGCTCTGGGGCCAACGTCCTGACTTTC.

V and J are TRBV9 and TRBJ2-1; TRBD1 agrees at 7 bases. The CDR3 totals 17 residues. V lost 4 bases, J lost 0 bases, and 10 bases stayed unmatched. Germline CDR1 SGDLS, CDR2 YYNGEE. The DNA for the CDR3 is TGTGCCAGCAGCTCTTACAGGGGCTCAAGCTCCTACAATGAGCAGTTCTTC. Translated, it gives CASSSYRGSSSYNEQFF.

This clone is a singleton in its sample. The rearrangement uses TRBV5-6 and TRBJ2-7; 7 bases match TRBD1. The CDR3 length is 15 residues. CDR1 is SGHDT and CDR2 is YYEEEE in the germline V gene. V gave up 4 bases and J gave up 2 bases; unmatched junction bases: 9. The CDR3 sequence is CASSGGQETTYEQYF. The CDR3 DNA is TGTGCCAGCAGCGGAGGACAGGAGACGACCTACGAGCAGTACTTC.

The rearrangement uses TRBV25-1 and TRBJ2-1; 7 nucleotides match TRBD2. Germline values: CDR1 MGHDK, CDR2 SYGVNS. The CDR3 loop spans 13 amino acids. The J segment lost 9 bases and the V segment lost 4 bases, leaving 6 bases of the junction unmatched. CDR3 DNA sequence: TGTGCCAGCAGTGCGACTAGCTCGGGTGAGCAGTTCTTC. It yields the protein CASSATSSGEQFF. The full variable domain, in which reference TRBV25-1 and TRBJ2-1 provide the parts outside the CDR3, is EADIYQTPRYLVIGTGKKITLECSQTMGHDKMYWYQQDPGMELHLIHYSYGVNSTEKGDLSSESTVSRIRTEHFPLTLESARPSHTSQYLCASSATSSGEQFFGPGTRLTVL.

J is TRBJ2-5 and V is TRBV25-1, with a tentative D call TRBD2 (6 bases). This CDR3 region has 12 residues. Germline CDR1 MGHDK, CDR2 SYGVNS. The ends were cut back, 4 bases at V and 5 bases at J, with 8 bases in the middle. For the CDR3, the DNA is TGTGCCAGCAGTGTTGGGGGGGAGACCCAGTACTTC. Residues: CASSVGGETQYF.

The chain has TRBV29-1 and TRBJ2-7; tentative D call: TRBD1 (6 bases). Trimming removed 0 bases from V and 4 bases from J, with 13 bases in between. CDR1 is SQVTM and CDR2 is ANQGSEA in the germline V gene. This CDR3 spans 14 amino acids. CDR3 nucleotides: TGCAGCGTTGAAGATCAGGACAGCGGATACGAGCAGTACTTC. Translation: CSVEDQDSGYEQYF.

The chain recombines TRBV30 with TRBJ2-5; perhaps TRBD2 as D (6 bases). Judging by the DNA end, TRBJ2-7 fits better; the J call may be wrong. CDR3 size: 13 residues. CDR1 and CDR2 from the germline V gene are GTSNPN and SVGIG (reference sequence). The DNA for the CDR3 is TGTGCCTGGGGAGGGGATTTGGTCTACGAGCAGTACTTC. As protein: CAWGGDLVYEQYF.

The chain employs TRBV7-6 and TRBJ2-7; 7 nucleotides agree with TRBD2. CDR3 size: 16 residues. J gave up 0 bases and V 8 bases, and 13 bases lay outside the gene matches. Looked up from germline, CDR1 is SGHVS and CDR2 is FNYEAQ. CDR3 loop: CASGPEGGGSSYEQYF. The CDR3 region has the DNA TGTGCCAGCGGACCCGAGGGCGGGGGTAGCTCCTACGAGCAGTACTTC.

The chain couples TRBV7-3 to TRBJ2-6, with unresolved D. Trimming pared 3 bases from V and 2 bases from J, leaving 14 bases between. The CDR3 totals 17 residues. Germline V gene lookup returns CDR1 SGHTA and CDR2 FQGTGA. This CDR3 is CASSFPPGVTGANVLTF. The CDR3 nucleotides are TGTGCCAGCAGCTTCCCTCCAGGTGTAACTGGGGCCAACGTCCTGACTTTC.

The chain is built from TRBV2 and TRBJ2-1, with D hard to call. This CDR3 is built from 14 residues. V was pared by 3 bases and J by 0 bases, with 6 bases between. The germline CDR1 and CDR2 sequences are SNHLY and FYNNEI. The CDR3 bases are TGTGCCAGCAGTGACCAAAGCTCCTACAATGAGCAGTTCTTC. The encoded protein is CASSDQSSYNEQFF.

Turning to this clone: One junction end does not reproduce the germline sequence, and a read error may be involved. The rearrangement links TRBV7-7 to TRBJ2-7; 8 positions match TRBD1. Per germline, CDR1 SSHAT and CDR2 FNYEAQ (reference sequence). The CDR3 runs to 15 residues. The CDR3 spells CASSFGQGDTYEQYF. The CDR3 nucleotides read TGTGCTAGCAGCTTCGGACAGGGAGACACCTACGAGCAGTACTTC.

In its sample, this clone was seen a few times. The V and J genes are TRBV6-6 and TRBJ1-2; D is uncertain. The CDR3 runs to 16 residues. Between the trimmed V and J ends, which lost 2 bases and 6 bases, there was a span of 19 bases. The germline V gene has CDR1 MNHNY and CDR2 SVGAGI (reference sequence). CDR3 sequence reads: CASSYQLMDLGHGYTF. In DNA form, the CDR3 reads TGTGCCAGCAGTTACCAATTGATGGACCTAGGCCATGGCTACACCTTC.

About this clone itself: At one end, the junction sequence differs from germline, possibly due to a read error. The chain links TRBV7-7 to TRBJ1-3, with a weak D call TRBD1 (5 bases). The CDR3 contains 15 residues. CDR1 SSHAT and CDR2 FNYEAQ come from the germline V gene (reference sequence). The CDR3 region is CASSPAGGPGNTIYF. CDR3 in DNA: TGTGCTAGCAGCCCCGCGGGGGGTCCCGGAAACACCATATATTTT.

The sample holds a few counts of this clone. The same CDR3 can be traced to other DNA sequences in this sample. The rearrangement uses TRBV25-1 and TRBJ1-5; D gene ambiguous. The CDR3 contains 14 residues. The V and J ends lost 2 bases and 1 base respectively, with 6 bases between them. CDR1 is MGHDK and CDR2 is SYGVNS in the germline V gene. The CDR3 is CASSELGSNQPQHF. CDR3 DNA: TGTGCCAGCAGTGAACTGGGCAGCAATCAGCCCCAGCATTTT.

This chain uses TRBV5-6 with TRBJ2-7, with D perhaps matching TRBD1 or TRBD2 (6 bases each). The CDR3 contains 14 residues. Germline assignment: CDR1 SGHDT and CDR2 YYEEEE. V lost 5 bases to trimming and J lost 0 bases, with 12 bases between them. CDR3 amino acids: CASRVQGGSYEQYF. Written as DNA, the CDR3 is TGTGCCAGCAGGGTACAGGGAGGCTCCTACGAGCAGTACTTC.

The V and J genes are TRBV6-5 and TRBJ2-5; D perhaps matches TRBD1 (5 bases). Trimming left V 0 bases short and J 5 bases short, with 10 bases between. Per germline, CDR1 MNHEY and CDR2 SVGAGI. There are 14 residues in the CDR3. The CDR3 here is CASSYSVAGETQYF. As DNA, the CDR3 is TGTGCCAGCAGTTACTCGGTGGCAGGGGAGACCCAGTACTTC.

This chain connects TRBV27 to TRBJ1-1; D is undetermined. Germline CDR1 reads MNHEY; CDR2 reads SMNVEV (reference sequence). This CDR3 has 15 residues. Trimming removed 7 bases from V and 1 base from J, with 16 bases in between. This CDR3 reads CASTTAGKGNTEAFF. CDR3 DNA sequence: TGTGCCAGCACCACAGCCGGGAAGGGGAACACTGAAGCTTTCTTT.

The chain links TRBV5-6 to TRBJ2-2; TRBD1 agrees at 9 bases. Germline V gene sequence: CDR1 SGHDT, CDR2 YYEEEE. V gave up 4 bases and J gave up 7 bases; unmatched junction bases: 11. The CDR3 length is 16 residues. The CDR3 sequence: CASSHTPGQGGGELFF. The CDR3 DNA is TGTGCCAGCAGCCATACTCCGGGACAGGGTGGCGGGGAGCTGTTTTTT.

This chain links TRBV30 with TRBJ2-1, with unresolved D. The CDR3 has 11 amino acids. Germline lookup yields CDR1 GTSNPN and CDR2 SVGIG (reference sequence). Trimming took off 2 bases at V and 5 bases at J, with 4 bases between the two ends. As DNA, the CDR3 is TGTGCCTGGAGTTTCGACAATGAGCAGTTCTTC. It encodes CAWSFDNEQFF.

The CDR3 DNA sequence: TGTGCCAGCAGTTACACCGACACCGGGGAGCTGTTTTTT. This sequence encodes CASSYTDTGELFF. This chain uses TRBV6-5 with TRBJ2-2; D gene uncertain. CDR1 and CDR2 from the germline V gene are MNHEY and SVGAGI. V lost 2 bases, J lost 3 bases, and 4 bases lay in between. This CDR3 has 13 residues.

The chain uses TRBV7-2 and TRBJ1-2; 8 positions agree with TRBD1. The CDR3 is 13 residues long. V lost 5 bases and J lost 6; bases outside the gene matches: 5. Germline V gives CDR1 SGHTA, CDR2 FQGNSA. The CDR3 coding sequence is TGTGCCAGCAGCCCACGGACAGGGAATGGCTACACCTTC. Protein: CASSPRTGNGYTF. Drawing the rest from reference TRBV7-2 and TRBJ1-2, the complete variable domain is GAGVSQSPSNKVTEKGKDVELRCDPISGHTALYWYRQSLGQGLEFLIYFQGNSAPDKSGLPSDRFSAERTGGSVSTLTIQRTQQEDSAVYLCASSPRTGNGYTFGSGTRLTVV.

The chain recombines TRBV6-4 with TRBJ2-3; D uncertain. Per germline, CDR1 MRHNA and CDR2 SNTAGT. CDR3 length equals 15 residues. V was pared by 5 bases and J by 0 bases, with 12 bases between. CDR3 in amino acids: CASSLDPGSTDTQYF. DNA for the CDR3: TGTGCCAGCAGTTTGGATCCAGGCAGCACAGATACGCAGTATTTT.

This sequence joins TRBV25-1 and TRBJ2-7; 7 bases fit TRBD2. Germline CDR1 and CDR2: MGHDK and SYGVNS. Trimming removed 6 bases from V and 8 bases from J; junction bases left unmatched: 16. This CDR3 region has 15 residues. The CDR3, as DNA: TGTGCCAGCAGCCCCCGCCAGCGGGGATCCGAGAAGCAGTACTTC. It yields the protein CASSPRQRGSEKQYF.